The source of this TCR beta chain is a study of response to subunit inactivated influenza vaccine. Study-wide results and caveats: There was a suggestion from the authors that each seasonal influenza vaccination recruits few new T cells.

In TCRdb, the RT-PCR reads were re-called with MiXCR into one record per CDR3 protein. The repertoire consists of fewer than 600,000 distinct CDR3 sequences, with approximately 7.8% occurring once and the leading ten covering over 10%. This CDR3 has 12 residues. Germline V gene lookup returns CDR1 MNHEY and CDR2 SVGEGT. Trimming removed 7 bases at V and 4 bases at J, with 8 bases between. This clonotype has a handful of counts. The antigen remains unidentified. The sequencing here drew on PBMCs from blood, taken about 23 months after vaccination. The TCR originated in a man between 50 and 70 years old who received an inactivated influenza vaccine. This chain links TRBV6-2 or TRBV6-3 with TRBJ1-5; possible D gene TRBD1, 6 bases. CDR3 loop: CASKQGNQPQHF. The CDR3 coding sequence is TGTGCCAGCAAGCAGGGGAATCAGCCCCAGCATTTT.